These T cell receptor beta chains were read from a single sample in a study of regulatory T cells in long-lasting Graves disease. From the multiplex PCR reads, TCRdb called clonotypes with MiXCR, one entry per CDR3 protein. Altogether roughly 500,000 distinct CDR3 sequences are present, roughly 21% being singletons, with the ten largest covering roughly 7.7%. Sequencing was performed on peripheral blood mononuclear cells (PBMCs), taken when the disease was refractory, from a patient treated with antithyroid drugs. The origin of the receptors is a female donor with Graves disease. Both conserved end residues are part of each CDR3. The D gene is left open where the match is weak. Clone size is shown for a subset of rows, as once, few, many or a class of expanded clone.

d_call,j_call,clone_size,v_call,cdr3_nt,cdr3_aa
-,TRBJ2-5,once,TRBV5-1,TGCGCCAGCAGCTTCAGGGGCCAGCAAGAGACCCAGTACTTC,CASSFRGQQETQYF
-,TRBJ1-1,many,TRBV28,TGTGCCAGCAGTTTAGGCAGGGCGAACACTGAAGCTTTCTTT,CASSLGRANTEAFF
-,TRBJ2-7,few,TRBV6-1,TGTGCCAGCACGCTAATACAGGGATCTTACGAGCAGTACTTC,CASTLIQGSYEQYF
-,TRBJ2-5,-,TRBV19,TGTGCCAGTAGTACCAACCCGTGGGTGACAGAGACCCAGTACTTC,CASSTNPWVTETQYF
TRBD1,TRBJ1-5,-,TRBV5-6,TGTGCCAGCAGCGGGGGACAGGGGTTCCAACAGCCCCAGCATTTT,CASSGGQGFQQPQHF
-,TRBJ1-2,-,TRBV14,TGTGCCAGCAGCCAAGATTATGGGGGGCCGGTGTTTGGCTACACCTTC,CASSQDYGGPVFGYTF
-,TRBJ2-7,-,TRBV3-1,TGTGCCAGCAGCCAACTTTTGGACGGAACCTACGAGCAGTACTTC,CASSQLLDGTYEQYF
TRBD1,TRBJ1-1,many,TRBV11-2,TGTGCCAGCAGCTTTGACAGGGGACCGACCGAAGCTTTCTTT,CASSFDRGPTEAFF
-,TRBJ1-1,-,TRBV19,TGTGCCAGTAGCCCAATCCCGGCCGCCCTAGGATACACTGAAGCTTTCTTT,CASSPIPAALGYTEAFF
TRBD1,TRBJ2-7,few,TRBV4-1,TGCGCCAGCAGCCAAGGTCGGACAGGGGGTTGGGAGCAGTACTTC,CASSQGRTGGWEQYF
TRBD1,TRBJ1-6,many,TRBV28,TGTGCCAGCAGTTTAAGGGCAGGGGGCAATTCACCCCTCCACTTT,CASSLRAGGNSPLHF
TRBD1,TRBJ1-1,few,TRBV2,TGTGCCAGCAGTGGACAGGGGGCCGATACTGAAGCTTTCTTT,CASSGQGADTEAFF
TRBD1,TRBJ1-4,few,TRBV20-1,TGCAGTGCTAGGATTAACAGGGGGCGAGAAAAACTGTTTTTT,CSARINRGREKLFF
TRBD2,TRBJ2-2,-,TRBV28,TGTGTTACTAGCCTAGCGGGAGAAACCGGGGAGCTGTTTTTT,CVTSLAGETGELFF
TRBD2,TRBJ2-5,-,TRBV7-8,TGTGCCAGCAGAACACGACTAGCACAAGAGACCCAGTACTTC,CASRTRLAQETQYF
-,TRBJ1-2,-,TRBV4-1,TGCGCCAGCAGCCAAGTCGGGCGGGGCCCGGGCTATGGCTACACCTTC,CASSQVGRGPGYGYTF
-,TRBJ1-1,few,TRBV3-1,TGTGCCAGCAGCCGGGGGGGCGCAGGGACTGAAGCTTTCTTT,CASSRGGAGTEAFF
-,TRBJ1-5,many,TRBV27,TGTGCCAGCAGGCGTGCAGGAAGCAATCAGCCCCAGCATTTT,CASRRAGSNQPQHF
-,TRBJ1-2,many,TRBV28,TGTGCCAGCAGTTTATCTGCCCTGGGCTACACCTTC,CASSLSALGYTF
-,TRBJ1-2,many,TRBV6-5,TGTGCCAGCAGTTACCTCAGGACTAACTATGGCTACACCTTC,CASSYLRTNYGYTF
-,TRBJ2-3,few,TRBV2,TGTGCCAGCAGCCCTAGGGATTTCGCAGATACGCAGTATTTT,CASSPRDFADTQYF
-,TRBJ1-1,many,TRBV3-1,TGTGCCAGCAGCCAAGATCAAGAAGGGAACACTGAAGCTTTCTTT,CASSQDQEGNTEAFF
TRBD2,TRBJ2-7,few,TRBV29-1,TGCAGCGCCAGAATAGCGGGGGGCCTTTACGAGCAGTACTTC,CSARIAGGLYEQYF
-,TRBJ2-5,-,TRBV24-1,TGTGCCACCGGAGAGTTGGAGACCCAGTACTTC,CATGELETQYF
-,TRBJ1-3,many,TRBV28,TGTGCCAGCAGTTACCTCGGGGGTTTAGGAAACACCATATATTTT,CASSYLGGLGNTIYF
-,TRBJ1-1,many,TRBV19,TGTGCCAGTAGTGACGGACAGACAAACACTGAAGCTTTCTTT,CASSDGQTNTEAFF
TRBD1,TRBJ2-5,many,TRBV6-1,TGTGCCAGCAGTGTAGCGACAGGGCCCCCGGAGACCCAGTACTTC,CASSVATGPPETQYF
TRBD1,TRBJ1-1,once,TRBV5-5,TGTGCCAGCAGCTCACACCCGGGACAGAAAAACACTGAAGCTTTCTTT,CASSSHPGQKNTEAFF
TRBD1,TRBJ1-6,few,TRBV28,TGTGCCAGCAGTAACGACAGGGCCCCTAATTCACCCCTCCACTTT,CASSNDRAPNSPLHF
-,TRBJ1-5,many,TRBV28,TGTGCCAGCAGTTTTACCCCCGACAGCAATCAGCCCCAGCATTTT,CASSFTPDSNQPQHF
TRBD1,TRBJ2-5,many,TRBV28,TGTGCCATCACTGACAGGGGCCGGGGAGAGACCCAGTACTTC,CAITDRGRGETQYF
-,TRBJ2-7,many,TRBV12-3/TRBV12-4,TGTGCCAGCAGTTCGCCCGGGGCAGGGTTTTACGAGCAGTACTTC,CASSSPGAGFYEQYF
-,TRBJ2-5,few,TRBV7-2,TGTGCCAGCAGCTTAGGGGCCCTGGCAGCTGCCTGGGAGACCCAGTACTTC,CASSLGALAAAWETQYF
-,TRBJ1-1,many,TRBV27,TGTGCCAGCAGTTTGACGGGATCCACTGAAGCTTTCTTT,CASSLTGSTEAFF
-,TRBJ2-7,-,TRBV9,TGTGCCAGCAGCGTAGATCGGACAGAAAACTACGAGCAGTACTTC,CASSVDRTENYEQYF
TRBD1,TRBJ2-2,-,TRBV7-3,TGTGCCAGCAGCTTAACAGGGGGCTCTGCCGGGGAGCTGTTTTTT,CASSLTGGSAGELFF